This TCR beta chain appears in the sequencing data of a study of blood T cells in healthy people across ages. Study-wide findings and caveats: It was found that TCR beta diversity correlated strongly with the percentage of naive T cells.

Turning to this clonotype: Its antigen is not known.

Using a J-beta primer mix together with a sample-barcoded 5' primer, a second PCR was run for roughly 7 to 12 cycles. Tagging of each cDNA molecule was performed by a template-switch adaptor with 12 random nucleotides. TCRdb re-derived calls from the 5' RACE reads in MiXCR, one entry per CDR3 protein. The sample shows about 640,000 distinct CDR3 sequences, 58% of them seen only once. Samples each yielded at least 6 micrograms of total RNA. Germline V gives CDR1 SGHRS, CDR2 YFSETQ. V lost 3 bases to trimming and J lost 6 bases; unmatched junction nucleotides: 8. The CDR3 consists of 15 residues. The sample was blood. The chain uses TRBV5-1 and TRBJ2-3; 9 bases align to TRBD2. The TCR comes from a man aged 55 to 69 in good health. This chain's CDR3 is CASSSQGLAWDTQYF. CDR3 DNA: TGCGCCAGCAGCTCCCAAGGACTAGCGTGGGATACGCAGTATTTT.